This TCR beta chain came from a study of shared clonotypes between healthy human individuals. General study points: Read depth was anticipated to influence clonotype sharing among donors.

About this clone itself: As yet, its antigen is unknown.

CDR1 is SQVTM, CDR2 ANQGSEA, per germline. The CDR3 covers 13 residues. Trimming took off 7 bases at V and 4 bases at J, with 16 bases between the two ends. Sequencing used immunoSEQ multiplex PCR; TCRdb keeps in-frame clones, though not all of them. In the table there are over a million clones, over 95% of which are singletons. This chain links TRBV29-1 with TRBJ2-5; D might be TRBD2 (6 bases). The sample was naive CD4+ T cells sorted from blood. Subset indicated: CD45RA+ positively selected. The TCR originated in a man aged 25 to 40 in good health. CDR3 DNA sequence: TGCAGCGCCGGGGCGGGGCGGGGAGAGACCCAGTACTTC. It is translated as CSAGAGRGETQYF.